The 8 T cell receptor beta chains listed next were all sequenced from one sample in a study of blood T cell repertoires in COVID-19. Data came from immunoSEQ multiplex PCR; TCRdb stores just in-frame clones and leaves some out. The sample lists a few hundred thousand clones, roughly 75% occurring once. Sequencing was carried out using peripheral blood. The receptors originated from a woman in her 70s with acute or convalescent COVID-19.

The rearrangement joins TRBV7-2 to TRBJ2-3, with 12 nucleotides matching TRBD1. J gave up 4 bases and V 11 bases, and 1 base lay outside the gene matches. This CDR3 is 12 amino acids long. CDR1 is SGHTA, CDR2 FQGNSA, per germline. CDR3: CAGTGGADTQYF. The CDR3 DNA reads TGTGCCGGGACAGGGGGCGCAGATACGCAGTATTTT.

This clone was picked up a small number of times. CDR3 sequence: CASSSSSEAQHF. CDR3 nucleotides: TGTGCCAGCAGTTCCTCCTCCGAGGCCCAGCATTTT. The V gene is TRBV28, the J gene TRBJ1-5, with D unresolved. V was cut by 4 bases and J by 11 bases, with 12 bases left in between. Per germline, CDR1 MDHEN and CDR2 SYDVKM. The CDR3 has 12 residues.

CDR3 nucleotides: TGCGCCAGCAGCCTCGGGACTAGCGGGACACTTGATACGCAGTATTTT. Translated, it gives CASSLGTSGTLDTQYF. This chain links TRBV5-1 with TRBJ2-3; 13 bases align to TRBD2. Germline lookup yields CDR1 SGHRS and CDR2 YFSETQ. The CDR3 extends over 16 amino acids. Trimming removed 4 bases from V and 6 bases from J; junction bases left unmatched: 8.

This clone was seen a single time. CDR3 sequence: CASSRIGGGAGETQYF. In nucleotides, the CDR3 is TGTGCCAGCAGTCGTATTGGCGGGGGGGCCGGAGAGACCCAGTACTTC. This chain connects TRBV3-1 (or the pseudogene TRBV3-2) to TRBJ2-5, with 9 bases fitting TRBD2. CDR1 is LGHDT, CDR2 YNNKEL, per germline (reference sequence). V shed 6 bases and J 4 bases; nucleotides not matched to a gene: 12. There are 16 residues in the CDR3.

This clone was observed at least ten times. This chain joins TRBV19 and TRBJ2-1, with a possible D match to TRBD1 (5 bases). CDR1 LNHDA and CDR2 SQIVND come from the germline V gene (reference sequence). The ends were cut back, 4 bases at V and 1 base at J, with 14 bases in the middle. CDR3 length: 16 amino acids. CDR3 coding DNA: TGTGCCAGTAGTAATTCAGGGTCCGCGTCCTACAATGAGCAGTTCTTC. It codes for CASSNSGSASYNEQFF.

CDR3 region: CASSYYYNEQFF. The CDR3 region has the DNA TGTGCCAGCAGTTATTACTACAATGAGCAGTTCTTC. The chain employs TRBV12-3 or TRBV12-4 and TRBJ2-1; no clear D gene. The ends were cut back, 4 bases at V and 3 bases at J, with 4 bases in the middle. This CDR3 spans 12 amino acids.

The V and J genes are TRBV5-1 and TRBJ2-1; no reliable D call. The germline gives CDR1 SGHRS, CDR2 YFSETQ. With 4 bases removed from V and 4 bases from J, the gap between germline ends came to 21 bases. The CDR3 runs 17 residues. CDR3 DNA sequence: TGCGCCAGCAGCCTCCAGGCTGTGGGTTCCGGATACAATGAGCAGTTCTTC. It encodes CASSLQAVGSGYNEQFF.

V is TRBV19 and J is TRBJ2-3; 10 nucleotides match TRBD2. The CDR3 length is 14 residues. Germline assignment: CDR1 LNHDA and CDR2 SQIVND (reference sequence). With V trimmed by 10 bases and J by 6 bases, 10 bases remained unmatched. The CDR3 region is CATQGLALSDTQYF. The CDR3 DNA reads TGTGCCACTCAGGGACTAGCGTTGTCGGATACGCAGTATTTT. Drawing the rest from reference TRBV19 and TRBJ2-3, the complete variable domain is DGGITQSPKYLFRKEGQNVTLSCEQNLNHDAMYWYRQDPGQGLRLIYYSQIVNDFQKGDIAEGYSVSREKKESFPLTVTSAQKNPTAFYLCATQGLALSDTQYFGPGTRLTVL.